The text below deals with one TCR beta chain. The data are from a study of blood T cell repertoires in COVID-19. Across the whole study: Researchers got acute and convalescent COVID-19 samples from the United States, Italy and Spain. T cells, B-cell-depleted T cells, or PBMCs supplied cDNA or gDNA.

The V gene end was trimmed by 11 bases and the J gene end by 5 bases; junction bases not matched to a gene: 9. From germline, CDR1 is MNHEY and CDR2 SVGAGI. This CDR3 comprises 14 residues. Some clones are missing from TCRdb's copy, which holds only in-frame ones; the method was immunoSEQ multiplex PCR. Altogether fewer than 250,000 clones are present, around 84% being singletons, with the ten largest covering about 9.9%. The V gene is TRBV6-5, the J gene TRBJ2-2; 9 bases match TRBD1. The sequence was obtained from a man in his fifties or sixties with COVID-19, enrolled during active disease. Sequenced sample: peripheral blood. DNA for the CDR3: TGTGCCGGGGACAGGGTAGGGCGGACCGGGGAGCTGTTTTTT. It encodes CAGDRVGRTGELFF.